These 20 T cell receptor beta chains originate from one sample sequenced in a study of monozygotic twins with inflammatory bowel disease. Reanalyzing the 5' RACE reads, TCRdb keeps one entry per CDR3 protein, without DNA. In all, the sample yields about 200,000 distinct CDR3 sequences. Sequencing was done on a sample of blood. The receptor source for this set is a human donor with ulcerative colitis or Crohn's disease, or a healthy co-twin of an affected twin (not recorded which).

CDR3: CASSLVTKGGGSYTDTQYF. The chain has TRBV11-2 and TRBJ2-3; TCRdb proposes TRBD1, but this gene call is untestable without DNA. In germline, CDR1 is SGHAT, CDR2 FQNNGV. This CDR3 contains 19 residues.

The chain uses TRBV5-1 and TRBJ1-2; TCRdb reports TRBD1, a call that lacks DNA to check it against. Germline V lookup: CDR1 SGHRS, CDR2 YFSETQ. The CDR3 runs to 13 residues. CDR3 loop: CASSHGQGDGYTF.

The gene calls are TRBV28 and TRBJ2-7. This CDR3 contains 12 residues. CDR1 and CDR2 (germline): MDHEN, SYDVKM. The CDR3 loop is CASSSSPYEQYF.

The gene calls are TRBV28 and TRBJ2-7; TCRdb designates TRBD2, a call that cannot be tested without DNA. The CDR3 length is 16 residues. Per the germline V gene, CDR1 is MDHEN and CDR2 is SYDVKM. The CDR3 is CASSFQTSGSSYEQYF.

V usage is TRBV12-3 or TRBV12-4 and J usage is TRBJ2-2; TCRdb selects TRBD2, and the lack of DNA leaves this call unchecked. The CDR3 contains 15 residues. CDR3: CASSFGSNPTGELFF.

The chain couples TRBV7-8 to TRBJ1-1. Germline CDR1 reads SGHVS; CDR2 reads FQNEAQ. This CDR3 is built from 13 residues. CDR3 in amino acids: CASSLRGPTEAFF.

V and J are TRBV24-1 and TRBJ1-1; TCRdb outputs TRBD1, but without DNA this stays unchecked. Germline V lookup: CDR1 KGHDR, CDR2 SFDVKD. The CDR3 sequence is 16 residues long. The CDR3 sequence: CATSDSSRQGATEAFF.

The chain employs TRBV7-3 and TRBJ1-1. This CDR3 region has 14 residues. Germline V CDR1 and CDR2: SGHTA, FQGTGA. The CDR3 sequence: CASSLSGVHTEAFF.

V is TRBV28 and J is TRBJ2-2; TCRdb calls TRBD1, which cannot be checked without DNA. Germline V lookup: CDR1 MDHEN, CDR2 SYDVKM. The CDR3 length is 14 residues. CDR3 loop: CAIQGAGYTGELFF.

The chain uses TRBV18 and TRBJ2-7; no DNA is available, so the TRBD1 call from TCRdb remains unchecked. Germline CDR1 and CDR2: KGHSH and LQKENI. This CDR3 is 14 amino acids long. The CDR3 reads CASSLRGPPYEQYF.

V and J are TRBV7-2 and TRBJ2-3; the D call from TCRdb, TRBD1, cannot be confirmed without DNA. Germline values: CDR1 SGHTA, CDR2 FQGNSA. This CDR3 has 15 amino acids. CDR3 amino acids: CASSVDRTVADTQYF.

The chain employs TRBV5-1 and TRBJ2-1. The CDR3 has 15 residues. The V gene's germline CDR1 is SGHRS and CDR2 YFSETQ. This CDR3 is CASSLQLSSYNEQFF.

The chain uses TRBV12-3 or TRBV12-4 and TRBJ2-3; the D call from TCRdb, TRBD2, cannot be confirmed without DNA. The CDR3 extends over 16 amino acids. CDR3 in amino acids: CASSPLAGVSTDTQYF.

The rearrangement joins TRBV5-1 to TRBJ1-5; no DNA is available, so the TRBD1 call from TCRdb remains unchecked. The CDR3 extends over 15 amino acids. The V gene's germline CDR1 is SGHRS and CDR2 YFSETQ. The CDR3 protein is CASSLEGQVNQPQHF.

This rearrangement joins TRBV28 to TRBJ2-3; TCRdb returns TRBD1, unconfirmable since there is no DNA. The CDR3 consists of 13 residues. Germline V gives CDR1 MDHEN, CDR2 SYDVKM. CDR3 protein: CASNGQVTDTQYF.

The rearrangement uses TRBV7-9 and TRBJ2-2; TCRdb's D call of TRBD1 is untestable without DNA. The CDR3 consists of 15 residues. CDR1 is SEHNR, CDR2 FQNEAQ, per germline (reference sequence). The CDR3 region is CASSLLGVDTGELFF.

The chain is built from TRBV5-4 and TRBJ1-6. The germline CDR1 and CDR2 sequences are SGHNT and YYREEE (reference sequence). The CDR3 has 15 residues. The CDR3 sequence: CASSSGLQINSPLHF.

The V and J genes are TRBV4-1 and TRBJ1-1; TCRdb selects TRBD1, and the lack of DNA leaves this call unchecked. In germline, CDR1 is MGHRA, CDR2 YSYEKL. The CDR3 has 18 residues. CDR3 sequence: CASSQGTGTGGENTEAFF.

This chain connects TRBV3-1 to TRBJ1-1. Germline lookup yields CDR1 LGHDT and CDR2 YNNKEL (reference sequence). The CDR3 has 14 amino acids. The CDR3 region is CASSPTYMNTEAFF.

V usage is TRBV7-7 and J usage is TRBJ2-5; TCRdb proposes TRBD1, but this gene call is untestable without DNA. Germline loops: CDR1 SSHAT, CDR2 FNYEAQ (reference sequence). The CDR3 has 12 residues. The CDR3 reads CASSPGTETQYF.